A selection of T cell receptor beta chains follows, all from one sample in a study of blood T cell repertoires in COVID-19. Produced via immunoSEQ multiplex PCR; TCRdb's table is partial and in-frame only. In the table there are 95,000 to 100,000 clones, 70% to 90% of which are singletons. The sequenced material came from peripheral blood. The source of these receptors is a human donor with COVID-19, enrolled during active disease. The donor label of this sample is uncertain. Each CDR3 is given with its conserved first and last residue. D genes are given only for firm matches. Only some rows state a clone size, as once, few, many or a class for expanded clones.

v_gene: TRBV6-5
j_gene: TRBJ2-7
abundance: .
d_gene: TRBD1
CDR3aa: CASSYQAGGLYEQYF
CDR3nt: TGTGCCAGCAGTTACCAGGCAGGGGGCTTGTACGAGCAGTACTTC

v_gene: TRBV7-7
j_gene: TRBJ2-7
abundance: .
d_gene: TRBD2
CDR3aa: CASSFGLAGYEQYF
CDR3nt: TGTGCCAGCAGCTTCGGACTAGCGGGGTACGAGCAGTACTTC

v_gene: TRBV19
j_gene: TRBJ1-4
abundance: .
d_gene: .
CDR3aa: CASRDRRSNEKLFF
CDR3nt: TGTGCCAGTAGAGACAGGAGATCTAATGAAAAACTGTTTTTT

v_gene: TRBV19
j_gene: TRBJ2-1
abundance: .
d_gene: TRBD2
CDR3aa: CASSLMPGTSGGAYEQFF
CDR3nt: TGTGCCAGTAGTTTGATGCCCGGGACTAGCGGGGGGGCTTATGAGCAGTTCTTC

v_gene: TRBV10-2
j_gene: TRBJ1-5
abundance: .
d_gene: TRBD1
CDR3aa: CASSEDRGGNQPQHF
CDR3nt: TGCGCCAGCAGTGAGGACAGGGGTGGCAATCAGCCCCAGCATTTT

v_gene: TRBV3-1/TRBV3-2
j_gene: TRBJ1-1
abundance: .
d_gene: .
CDR3aa: CASSQDRGENTEAFF
CDR3nt: TGTGCCAGCAGCCAAGATCGGGGGGAGAACACTGAAGCTTTCTTT

v_gene: TRBV12-3/TRBV12-4
j_gene: TRBJ2-7
abundance: once
d_gene: .
CDR3aa: CASSFNRDGEQYF
CDR3nt: TGTGCCAGCAGTTTCAACAGGGATGGCGAGCAGTACTTC

v_gene: TRBV4-1
j_gene: TRBJ2-3
abundance: .
d_gene: TRBD2
CDR3aa: CASSQLAGARDTQYF
CDR3nt: TGCGCCAGCAGCCAACTAGCGGGGGCCAGGGATACGCAGTATTTT

v_gene: TRBV4-1
j_gene: TRBJ1-2
abundance: .
d_gene: .
CDR3aa: CASSQGAGLNYGYTF
CDR3nt: TGCGCCAGCAGCCAAGGGGCAGGCCTGAACTATGGCTACACCTTC

v_gene: TRBV15
j_gene: TRBJ1-5
abundance: .
d_gene: .
CDR3aa: CATKGRTLNQPQHF
CDR3nt: TGTGCCACCAAGGGCAGGACACTAAATCAGCCCCAGCATTTT

v_gene: TRBV28
j_gene: TRBJ2-7
abundance: .
d_gene: .
CDR3aa: CASNPLGSYEQYF
CDR3nt: TGTGCCAGCAACCCCCTAGGGAGCTACGAGCAGTACTTC

v_gene: TRBV6-6
j_gene: TRBJ1-1
abundance: .
d_gene: TRBD1
CDR3aa: CASSSQGENTEAFF
CDR3nt: TGTGCCAGCAGTTCACAGGGGGAGAACACTGAAGCTTTCTTT

v_gene: TRBV6-5
j_gene: TRBJ1-6
abundance: .
d_gene: .
CDR3aa: CASRPGPGNSPLHF
CDR3nt: TGTGCCAGCAGACCAGGGCCTGGCAATTCACCCCTCCACTTT

v_gene: TRBV10-3
j_gene: TRBJ2-1
abundance: once
d_gene: TRBD2
CDR3aa: CASRTSGHYNEQFF
CDR3nt: TGTGCCTCCAGGACTAGCGGCCACTACAATGAGCAGTTCTTC

v_gene: TRBV2
j_gene: TRBJ2-7
abundance: .
d_gene: .
CDR3aa: CASSERGITYEQYF
CDR3nt: TGTGCCAGCAGTGAAAGGGGGATTACCTACGAGCAGTACTTC

v_gene: TRBV4-2
j_gene: TRBJ2-3
abundance: few
d_gene: TRBD2
CDR3aa: CASSPGTSGVDTQYF
CDR3nt: TGTGCCAGCAGCCCTGGGACTAGCGGTGTCGATACGCAGTATTTT

v_gene: TRBV7-2
j_gene: TRBJ1-4
abundance: .
d_gene: TRBD1
CDR3aa: CASSRVSTGDAEKLFF
CDR3nt: TGTGCCAGCAGCCGTGTATCTACAGGGGACGCTGAAAAACTGTTTTTT

v_gene: TRBV12-3/TRBV12-4
j_gene: TRBJ1-5
abundance: .
d_gene: .
CDR3aa: CASSKENQPQHF
CDR3nt: TGTGCCAGCAGCAAAGAGAATCAGCCCCAGCATTTT

v_gene: TRBV12-3/TRBV12-4
j_gene: TRBJ1-3
abundance: .
d_gene: TRBD1
CDR3aa: CASSGTAGNTIYF
CDR3nt: TGTGCCAGCAGTGGGACAGCTGGAAACACCATATATTTT

v_gene: TRBV30
j_gene: TRBJ2-1
abundance: .
d_gene: .
CDR3aa: CACQQGGFNNEQFF
CDR3nt: TGTGCCTGCCAACAAGGCGGCTTCAACAATGAGCAGTTCTTC

v_gene: TRBV5-6
j_gene: TRBJ1-5
abundance: once
d_gene: TRBD1
CDR3aa: CASSYSRGLGNQPQHF
CDR3nt: TGTGCCAGCAGCTATTCCAGGGGGCTAGGCAATCAGCCCCAGCATTTT

v_gene: TRBV24-1
j_gene: TRBJ2-1
abundance: .
d_gene: .
CDR3aa: CATSDDSPDSYNEQFF
CDR3nt: TGTGCCACCAGTGATGACAGCCCTGACTCCTACAATGAGCAGTTCTTC

v_gene: TRBV5-1
j_gene: TRBJ2-3
abundance: .
d_gene: .
CDR3aa: CASTGTDTQYF
CDR3nt: TGCGCCAGCACCGGCACAGATACGCAGTATTTT

v_gene: TRBV2
j_gene: TRBJ2-3
abundance: .
d_gene: TRBD1
CDR3aa: CASSVYRDSSTDTQYF
CDR3nt: TGTGCCAGCAGTGTGTACCGGGACAGTAGCACAGATACGCAGTATTTT

v_gene: TRBV19
j_gene: TRBJ1-1
abundance: .
d_gene: TRBD1
CDR3aa: CASKTTGSTEAFF
CDR3nt: TGTGCCAGTAAAACGACAGGGAGCACTGAAGCTTTCTTT

v_gene: TRBV6-6
j_gene: TRBJ1-4
abundance: once
d_gene: TRBD1
CDR3aa: CASSPGQPIATNEKLFF
CDR3nt: TGTGCCAGCAGTCCGGGACAGCCTATTGCAACTAATGAAAAACTGTTTTTT

v_gene: TRBV11-1
j_gene: TRBJ2-3
abundance: .
d_gene: TRBD2
CDR3aa: CASSFSGLAGDPF
CDR3nt: TGTGCCAGCAGCTTCAGCGGGTTAGCGGGGGATCCTTTT

v_gene: TRBV5-1
j_gene: TRBJ2-1
abundance: once
d_gene: TRBD2
CDR3aa: CASSLETSGNSNEQFF
CDR3nt: TGCGCCAGCAGCTTGGAGACTAGCGGGAACTCCAATGAGCAGTTCTTC

v_gene: TRBV19
j_gene: TRBJ1-1
abundance: .
d_gene: TRBD1
CDR3aa: CASSTQGANTEAFF
CDR3nt: TGTGCCAGTAGTACACAGGGGGCGAACACTGAAGCTTTCTTT

v_gene: TRBV18
j_gene: TRBJ2-4
abundance: once
d_gene: .
CDR3aa: CASSPGEGGGIQYF
CDR3nt: TGTGCCAGCTCACCAGGAGAAGGGGGTGGCATTCAGTACTTC

v_gene: TRBV19
j_gene: TRBJ2-1
abundance: .
d_gene: TRBD1
CDR3aa: CASSIRTGADNEQFF
CDR3nt: TGTGCCAGTAGTATCAGGACAGGGGCGGATAATGAGCAGTTCTTC

v_gene: TRBV25-1
j_gene: TRBJ2-3
abundance: .
d_gene: TRBD2
CDR3aa: CASSDKLARNTDTQYF
CDR3nt: TGTGCCAGCAGCGACAAACTAGCGCGGAACACAGATACGCAGTATTTT

v_gene: TRBV6-5
j_gene: TRBJ1-6
abundance: .
d_gene: .
CDR3aa: CASSYDKAQLPLHF
CDR3nt: TGTGCCAGCAGTTACGACAAGGCGCAATTACCCCTCCACTTT

v_gene: TRBV6-5
j_gene: TRBJ2-1
abundance: .
d_gene: TRBD1
CDR3aa: CASSSDRVFYNEQFF
CDR3nt: TGTGCCAGCAGTTCGGACAGGGTGTTCTACAATGAGCAGTTCTTC

v_gene: TRBV4-1
j_gene: TRBJ1-5
abundance: .
d_gene: .
CDR3aa: CASSQEAFRQGNQPQHF
CDR3nt: TGCGCCAGCAGCCAAGAAGCCTTCAGACAGGGCAATCAGCCCCAGCATTTT